Listed below are T cell receptor beta chains from one sample, sequenced in a study of T cell repertoires in cytomegalovirus infection. TCRdb called the reads again in MiXCR, with one record for every CDR3 protein. The sample shows approximately 590,000 distinct CDR3 sequences, roughly 42% of them seen only once. These TCRs' antigens remain unknown. Sequenced material: cultured PBMCs, taken from culture after CMV antigen stimulation. These TCRs come from a human donor in good health (CMV status not recorded). Some clones in this sample may be carry-over from other donors' samples. CDR3s include the opening cysteine and the closing phenylalanine or tryptophan. A D gene is named only where the DNA matches it firmly. Only part of the rows carry a size: once, few, many, or a class if the clone is expanded.

CDR3 DNA: TGTGCCAGCACGGCCCGGAGGGCAGGCCACCAGCCCCAGCATTTT
CDR3 protein: CASTARRAGHQPQHF
clone size: few
J gene: TRBJ1-5
V gene: TRBV19
D gene: -

CDR3 DNA: TGTGCCAGCAGCTTACATCCTAGCGGGAGCTACGAGCAGTACTTC
CDR3 protein: CASSLHPSGSYEQYF
clone size: -
J gene: TRBJ2-7
V gene: TRBV11-2
D gene: TRBD2

CDR3 DNA: TGTGCCAGCAGCCCCAGGACAGTCTATGGCTACACCTTC
CDR3 protein: CASSPRTVYGYTF
clone size: -
J gene: TRBJ1-2
V gene: TRBV11-2
D gene: -

CDR3 DNA: TGTGCCAGCAGCTTTCAAGGGCACACAGATACGCAGTATTTT
CDR3 protein: CASSFQGHTDTQYF
clone size: -
J gene: TRBJ2-3
V gene: TRBV7-6
D gene: -

CDR3 DNA: TGTGCCAGCAGTTCCGGGACACTCACTAACTATGGCTACACCTTC
CDR3 protein: CASSSGTLTNYGYTF
clone size: -
J gene: TRBJ1-2
V gene: TRBV6-6
D gene: -

CDR3 DNA: TGTGCCAGCAGCGAGCAGGGTGGCGGAGAGACCCAGTACTTC
CDR3 protein: CASSEQGGGETQYF
clone size: -
J gene: TRBJ2-5
V gene: TRBV7-9
D gene: -

CDR3 DNA: TGTGCCAGCAGCCTCAGACTTATTGACCCAAAACTGTTTTTT
CDR3 protein: CASSLRLIDPKLFF
clone size: many
J gene: TRBJ1-4
V gene: TRBV7-2
D gene: -

CDR3 DNA: TGTGCCAGCTCACCGGGCGGGGGGATATCCTACGAGCAGTACTTC
CDR3 protein: CASSPGGGISYEQYF
clone size: -
J gene: TRBJ2-7
V gene: TRBV18
D gene: TRBD2

CDR3 DNA: TGTGCCAGCAGGCTACAGGACCCGGGCGAGCAGTACTTC
CDR3 protein: CASRLQDPGEQYF
clone size: -
J gene: TRBJ2-7
V gene: TRBV12-3/TRBV12-4
D gene: -

CDR3 DNA: TGTGCCAGCAGCCTCGAACGGCCAGCTAAAGGGACCCAGTACTTC
CDR3 protein: CASSLERPAKGTQYF
clone size: -
J gene: TRBJ2-5
V gene: TRBV3-1
D gene: -

CDR3 DNA: TGCGCCAGCAGCTCCCTAGCGGGGGGGCCCCATGAGCAGTTCTTC
CDR3 protein: CASSSLAGGPHEQFF
clone size: -
J gene: TRBJ2-1
V gene: TRBV5-1
D gene: TRBD2

CDR3 DNA: TGTGCCACCACCCATGACAGGGAAGAGCGCAACAACATTCAGTACTTC
CDR3 protein: CATTHDREERNNIQYF
clone size: once
J gene: TRBJ2-4
V gene: TRBV24-1
D gene: TRBD1

CDR3 DNA: TGTGCCAGCAGCGCCCGGGAGGCCTACAATGAGCAGTTCTTC
CDR3 protein: CASSAREAYNEQFF
clone size: few
J gene: TRBJ2-1
V gene: TRBV7-2
D gene: TRBD2

CDR3 DNA: TGTGCCAGCAGTCGAGGGGGCGGCCGGGCGGTTAATGAAAAACTGTTTTTT
CDR3 protein: CASSRGGGRAVNEKLFF
clone size: -
J gene: TRBJ1-4
V gene: TRBV5-6
D gene: TRBD1

CDR3 DNA: TGTGCCACCAGTGATCTGGGCTCTTCCCTGTTCTTC
CDR3 protein: CATSDLGSSLFF
clone size: -
J gene: TRBJ2-1
V gene: TRBV24-1
D gene: -

CDR3 DNA: TGTGCCAGCAAGGAAGTCGGGACTCGTGAAGCTTTCTTT
CDR3 protein: CASKEVGTREAFF
clone size: -
J gene: TRBJ1-1
V gene: TRBV7-9
D gene: -

CDR3 DNA: TGCGCCAGCAGTCAAGCCCTTAACAGGGTTGGGACTGAAGCTTTCTTT
CDR3 protein: CASSQALNRVGTEAFF
clone size: -
J gene: TRBJ1-1
V gene: TRBV5-1
D gene: -

CDR3 DNA: TGTGCCAGCAGCTCTAACTCTCCCTACGAGCAGTACTTC
CDR3 protein: CASSSNSPYEQYF
clone size: -
J gene: TRBJ2-7
V gene: TRBV7-2
D gene: -

CDR3 DNA: TGCGCCAGCAGCGCGGACTTGAACACTGAAGCTTTCTTT
CDR3 protein: CASSADLNTEAFF
clone size: -
J gene: TRBJ1-1
V gene: TRBV5-1
D gene: -

CDR3 DNA: TGTGCCAGCAGCTTTCAACGGAGCCGTGGAAACACCATATATTTT
CDR3 protein: CASSFQRSRGNTIYF
clone size: many
J gene: TRBJ1-3
V gene: TRBV7-2
D gene: -

CDR3 DNA: TGTGCCAGCAGCTTCGATACTAGCGGCTCCTACGAGCAGTACTTC
CDR3 protein: CASSFDTSGSYEQYF
clone size: few
J gene: TRBJ2-7
V gene: TRBV7-2
D gene: TRBD2

CDR3 DNA: TGTGCTTCCCGCAGAACAGATACGCAGTATTTT
CDR3 protein: CASRRTDTQYF
clone size: many
J gene: TRBJ2-3
V gene: TRBV19
D gene: -